The present entry profiles one T cell receptor (beta chain) with its context. This entry is derived from a study of CD8 T cells in Susac syndrome. Trimming pared 1 base from V and 3 bases from J, leaving 10 bases between. The CDR3 totals 15 residues. An amount of RNA that ranged from about 0.45 to 1 ug was reverse transcribed with random hexamers. TCRdb processed the immunoSEQ multiplex PCR reads anew with MiXCR; each CDR3 protein has one entry. The table records about 160,000 distinct CDR3 sequences, roughly 95% of them present only once. This sequence joins TRBV12-3 or TRBV12-4 and TRBJ1-5; unclear D gene. What was sequenced was CD4+ T cells from PBMCs. This receptor was obtained from a human donor with multiple sclerosis. The CDR3, as DNA: TGTGCCAGCAGTTTAGGATGGAGTGACAATCAGCCCCAGCATTTT. Protein: CASSLGWSDNQPQHF.